The clone carrying this T cell receptor beta chain was detected ten times or more. The CDR3 consists of 14 residues. With V trimmed by 4 bases and J by 5 bases, 10 bases remained unmatched. Germline V gene data show CDR1 as SQVTM and CDR2 as ANQGSEA. TCRdb re-analysed the RT-PCR reads in MiXCR, keeping a single row per CDR3 protein. The sample lists about 680,000 distinct CDR3 sequences; approximately 15% were seen once. The receptor was isolated from a female donor in good health, serving as a healthy control. The source material was memory CD4+ T cells from blood. The chain is built from TRBV29-1 and TRBJ2-5, with 7 bases fitting TRBD1. The CDR3 spells CSVAESARGETQYF. In DNA form, the CDR3 reads TGCAGCGTTGCCGAATCCGCCAGGGGGGAGACCCAGTACTTC.